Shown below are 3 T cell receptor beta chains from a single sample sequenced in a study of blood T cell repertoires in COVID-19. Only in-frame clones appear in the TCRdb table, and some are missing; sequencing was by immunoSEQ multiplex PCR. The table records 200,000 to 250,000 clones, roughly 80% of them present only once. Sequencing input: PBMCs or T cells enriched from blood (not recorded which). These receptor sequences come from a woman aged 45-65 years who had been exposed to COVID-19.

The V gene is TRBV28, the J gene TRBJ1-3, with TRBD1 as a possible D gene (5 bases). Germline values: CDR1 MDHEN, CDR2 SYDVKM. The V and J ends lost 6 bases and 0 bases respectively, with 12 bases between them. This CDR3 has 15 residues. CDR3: CASSLTGVSGNTIYF. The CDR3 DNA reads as TGTGCCAGCAGCCTCACAGGAGTCTCTGGAAACACCATATATTTT.

The CDR3 nucleotides read TGTGCCAGCAAACAGGGAAGGAGAACTGAAGCTTTCTTT. Residues: CASKQGRRTEAFF. The chain couples TRBV7-9 to TRBJ1-1; D may be TRBD1 (6 bases). Germline V gene data show CDR1 as SEHNR and CDR2 as FQNEAQ (reference sequence). Trimming removed 7 bases at V and 5 bases at J, with 14 bases between. The CDR3 is made up of 13 amino acids.

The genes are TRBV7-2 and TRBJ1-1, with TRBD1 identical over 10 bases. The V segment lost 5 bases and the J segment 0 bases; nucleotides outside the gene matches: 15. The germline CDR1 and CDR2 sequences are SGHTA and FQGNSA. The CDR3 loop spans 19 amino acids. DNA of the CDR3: TGTGCCAGCAGCCTAGACCGGGACAGGGGTTACAATATGAACACTGAAGCTTTCTTT. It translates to CASSLDRDRGYNMNTEAFF.